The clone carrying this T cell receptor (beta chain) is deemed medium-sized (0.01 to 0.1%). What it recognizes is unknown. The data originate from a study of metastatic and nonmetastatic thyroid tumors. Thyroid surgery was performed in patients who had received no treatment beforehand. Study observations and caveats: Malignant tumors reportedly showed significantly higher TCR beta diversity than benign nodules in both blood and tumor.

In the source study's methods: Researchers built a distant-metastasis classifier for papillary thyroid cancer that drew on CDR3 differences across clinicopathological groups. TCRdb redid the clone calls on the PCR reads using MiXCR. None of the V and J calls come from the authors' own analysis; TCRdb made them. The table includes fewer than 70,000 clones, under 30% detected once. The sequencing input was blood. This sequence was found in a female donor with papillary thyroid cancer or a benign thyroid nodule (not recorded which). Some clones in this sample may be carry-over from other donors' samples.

The CDR3 reads CASKRDRDPSYGYTF. CDR3 nucleotides: TGTGCCAGCAAAAGGGACAGGGATCCTTCATATGGCTACACCTTC. This chain links TRBV2 with TRBJ1-2, with TRBD1 matching over 9 bases. CDR3 length: 15 amino acids. After removal of 7 bases from V and 5 bases from J, the junction contained 11 bases not matched to a gene. Germline CDR1 and CDR2: SNHLY and FYNNEI.